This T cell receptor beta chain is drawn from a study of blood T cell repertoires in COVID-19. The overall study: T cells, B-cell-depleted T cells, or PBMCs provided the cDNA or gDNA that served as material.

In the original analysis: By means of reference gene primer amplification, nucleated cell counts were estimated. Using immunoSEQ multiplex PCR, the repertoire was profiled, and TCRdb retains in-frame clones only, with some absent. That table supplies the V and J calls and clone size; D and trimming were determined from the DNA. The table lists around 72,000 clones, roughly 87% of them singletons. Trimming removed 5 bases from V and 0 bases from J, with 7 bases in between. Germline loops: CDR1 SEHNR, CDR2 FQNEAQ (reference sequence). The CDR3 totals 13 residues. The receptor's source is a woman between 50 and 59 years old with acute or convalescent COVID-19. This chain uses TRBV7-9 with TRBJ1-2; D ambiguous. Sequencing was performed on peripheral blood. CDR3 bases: TGTGCCAGCAGCCGAACAGCTAACTATGGCTACACCTTC. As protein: CASSRTANYGYTF.